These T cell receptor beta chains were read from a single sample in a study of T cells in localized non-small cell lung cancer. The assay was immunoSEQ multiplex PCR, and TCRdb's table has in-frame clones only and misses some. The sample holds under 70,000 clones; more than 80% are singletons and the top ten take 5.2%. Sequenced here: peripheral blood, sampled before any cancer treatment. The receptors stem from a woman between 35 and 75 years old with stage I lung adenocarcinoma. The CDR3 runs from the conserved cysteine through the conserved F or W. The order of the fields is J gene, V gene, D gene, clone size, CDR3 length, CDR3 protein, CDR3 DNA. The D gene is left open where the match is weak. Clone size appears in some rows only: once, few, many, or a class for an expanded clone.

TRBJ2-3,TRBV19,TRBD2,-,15,CASSLERGSTDTQYF,TGTGCCAGTAGTTTAGAGCGGGGTAGCACAGATACGCAGTATTTT
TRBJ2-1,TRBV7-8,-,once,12,CASSLAPGSQFF,TGTGCCAGCAGCTTAGCGCCGGGATCTCAGTTCTTC
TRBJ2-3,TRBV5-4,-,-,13,CASSLDFSDTQYF,TGTGCCAGCAGCTTAGACTTCTCAGATACGCAGTATTTT
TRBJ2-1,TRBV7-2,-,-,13,CASSLGQFNEQFF,TGTGCCAGCAGCTTAGGGCAGTTCAATGAGCAGTTCTTC
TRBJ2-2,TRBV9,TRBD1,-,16,CASSVDPDRDTGELFF,TGTGCCAGCAGCGTAGATCCGGACAGGGACACCGGGGAGCTGTTTTTT
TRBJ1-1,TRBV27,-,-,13,CASGQMGNAEAFF,TGTGCCAGCGGACAGATGGGGAACGCTGAAGCTTTCTTT
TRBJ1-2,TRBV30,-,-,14,CAWSVGGGFSGYTF,TGTGCCTGGAGTGTCGGTGGGGGCTTTAGTGGCTACACCTTC
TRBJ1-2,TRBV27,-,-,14,CASSLYGSTYGYTF,TGTGCCAGCAGTTTATACGGTTCTACTTATGGCTACACCTTC
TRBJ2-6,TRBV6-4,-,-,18,CASSDSIPVITGANVLTF,TGTGCCAGCAGTGACTCGATACCGGTAATTACTGGGGCCAACGTCCTGACTTTC
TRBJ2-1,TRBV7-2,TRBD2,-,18,CASSQTSGGASSYNEQFF,TGTGCCAGCAGCCAGACTAGCGGGGGGGCCTCTTCCTACAATGAGCAGTTCTTC
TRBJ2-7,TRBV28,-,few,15,CASSFSGSLSYEQYF,TGTGCCAGCAGTTTCTCCGGGTCCCTCTCCTACGAGCAGTACTTC
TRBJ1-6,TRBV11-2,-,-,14,CASSLGQYNSPLHF,TGTGCCAGCAGCCTTGGACAGTATAATTCACCCCTCCACTTT
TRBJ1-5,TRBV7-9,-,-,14,CASSYGGVGQPQHF,TGTGCCAGCAGCTACGGGGGGGTAGGTCAGCCCCAGCATTTT
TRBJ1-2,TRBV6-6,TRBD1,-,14,CASSINRGGYGYTF,TGTGCCAGCAGCATAAACAGGGGCGGCTATGGCTACACCTTC
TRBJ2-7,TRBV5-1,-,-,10,CAINLYEQYF,TGCGCCATCAACCTCTACGAGCAGTACTTC
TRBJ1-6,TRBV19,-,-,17,CASSTGLTSSYNSPLHF,TGTGCCAGTAGTACTGGCCTCACTAGCTCCTATAATTCACCCCTCCACTTT
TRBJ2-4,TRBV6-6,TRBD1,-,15,CATPSGDRLKNIQYF,TGTGCCACCCCTTCCGGGGACAGGCTTAAAAACATTCAGTACTTC
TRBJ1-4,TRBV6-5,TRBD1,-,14,CASSQQGTNEKLFF,TGTGCCAGCAGTCAACAGGGGACTAATGAAAAACTGTTTTTT
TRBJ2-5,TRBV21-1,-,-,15,CASSKAEKYQETQYF,TGTGCCAGCAGCAAAGCGGAGAAGTACCAAGAGACCCAGTACTTC
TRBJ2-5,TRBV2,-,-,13,CASRREQQETQYF,TGTGCCAGCAGGCGGGAACAACAAGAGACCCAGTACTTC
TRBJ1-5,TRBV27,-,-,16,CASRALDGPRNQPQHF,TGTGCCAGCAGGGCCCTAGATGGCCCCAGGAATCAGCCCCAGCATTTT
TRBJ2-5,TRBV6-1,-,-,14,CASSDHVYKETQYF,TGTGCCAGCAGCGATCACGTCTACAAAGAGACCCAGTACTTC
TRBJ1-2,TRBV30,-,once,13,CAWRLGGSYGYTF,TGTGCCTGGAGGTTAGGGGGGTCCTATGGCTACACCTTC
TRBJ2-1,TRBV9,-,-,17,CASSPQVQGGAYNEQFF,TGTGCCAGCAGCCCCCAAGTTCAAGGGGGGGCTTACAATGAGCAGTTCTTC
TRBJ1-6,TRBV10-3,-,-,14,CAISELAGQSPLHF,TGTGCCATCAGTGAGTTGGCCGGTCAATCACCCCTCCACTTT
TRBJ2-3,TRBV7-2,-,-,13,CASSPIVTDTQYF,TGTGCCAGCAGCCCCATCGTCACAGATACGCAGTATTTT
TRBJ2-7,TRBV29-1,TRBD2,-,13,CSVQSGASYEQYF,TGCAGCGTCCAGAGCGGGGCCTCCTACGAGCAGTACTTC
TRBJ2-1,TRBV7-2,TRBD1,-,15,CASSGGQPFYNEQFF,TGTGCCAGCAGCGGGGGACAGCCTTTCTACAATGAGCAGTTCTTC
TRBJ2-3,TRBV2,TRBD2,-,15,CASSGPSGGQGTQYF,TGTGCCAGCAGTGGTCCTAGCGGGGGCCAAGGTACGCAGTATTTT
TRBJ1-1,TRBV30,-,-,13,CAWSRKENTEAFF,TGTGCCTGGAGTCGGAAGGAGAACACTGAAGCTTTCTTT
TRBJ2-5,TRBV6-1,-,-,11,CASSFQETQYF,TGTGCCAGCAGTTTCCAAGAGACCCAGTACTTC
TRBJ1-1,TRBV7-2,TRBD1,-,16,CASSPYGQGRNTEAFF,TGTGCCAGCAGCCCTTACGGACAGGGCCGGAACACTGAAGCTTTCTTT
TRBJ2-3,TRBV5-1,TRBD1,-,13,CASRDPGGDTQYF,TGCGCCAGCCGGGACCCAGGGGGAGATACGCAGTATTTT
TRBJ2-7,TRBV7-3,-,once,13,CASSLLSGREQYF,TGTGCCAGCAGCTTATTATCAGGGCGTGAGCAGTACTTC
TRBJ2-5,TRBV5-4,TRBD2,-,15,CASSLGAGGLETQYF,TGTGCCAGCAGCTTGGGAGCGGGGGGGCTCGAGACCCAGTACTTC
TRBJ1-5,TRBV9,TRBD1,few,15,CASSVDTGGDQPQHF,TGTGCCAGCAGCGTTGACACAGGGGGCGATCAGCCCCAGCATTTT